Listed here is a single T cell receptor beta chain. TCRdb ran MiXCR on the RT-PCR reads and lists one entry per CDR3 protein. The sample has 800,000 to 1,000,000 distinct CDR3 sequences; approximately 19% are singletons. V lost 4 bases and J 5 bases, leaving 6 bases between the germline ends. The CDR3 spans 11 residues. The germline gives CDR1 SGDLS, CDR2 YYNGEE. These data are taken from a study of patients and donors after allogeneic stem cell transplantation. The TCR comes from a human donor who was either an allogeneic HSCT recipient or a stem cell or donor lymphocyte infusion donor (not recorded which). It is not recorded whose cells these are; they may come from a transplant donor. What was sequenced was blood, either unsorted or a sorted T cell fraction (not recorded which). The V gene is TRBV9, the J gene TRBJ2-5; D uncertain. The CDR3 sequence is CASSNAETQYF. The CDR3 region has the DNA TGTGCCAGCAGCAACGCCGAGACCCAGTACTTC.